This TCR beta chain was captured in a study of T cell responses to AZD1222 COVID-19 vaccine. Study outcomes and limitations: Clonal diversity was possibly underestimated, and white British individuals and females predominated among donors. When two AZD1222 doses had been given, Spike-specific TCR breadth and depth rose.

In the case of this clone: Its antigen is as yet unknown.

The CDR3 has 12 amino acids. Trimming took off 5 bases at V and 5 bases at J, with 8 bases between the two ends. Germline lookup yields CDR1 SGHNT and CDR2 YENEEA. This table comes from immunoSEQ multiplex PCR, and its TCRdb copy is limited to in-frame clones, with some not included. The data contain 90,000 to 100,000 clones, roughly 90% of them singletons. Sequenced material: peripheral blood, taken 28 days after the second AZD1222 dose. The receptor was derived from an adult who received the AZD1222 COVID-19 vaccine. This chain joins TRBV11-3 and TRBJ2-3, with D hard to call. For the CDR3, the DNA is TGTGCCAGCAGCCGTCTGGGAGATACGCAGTATTTT. It is translated as CASSRLGDTQYF.